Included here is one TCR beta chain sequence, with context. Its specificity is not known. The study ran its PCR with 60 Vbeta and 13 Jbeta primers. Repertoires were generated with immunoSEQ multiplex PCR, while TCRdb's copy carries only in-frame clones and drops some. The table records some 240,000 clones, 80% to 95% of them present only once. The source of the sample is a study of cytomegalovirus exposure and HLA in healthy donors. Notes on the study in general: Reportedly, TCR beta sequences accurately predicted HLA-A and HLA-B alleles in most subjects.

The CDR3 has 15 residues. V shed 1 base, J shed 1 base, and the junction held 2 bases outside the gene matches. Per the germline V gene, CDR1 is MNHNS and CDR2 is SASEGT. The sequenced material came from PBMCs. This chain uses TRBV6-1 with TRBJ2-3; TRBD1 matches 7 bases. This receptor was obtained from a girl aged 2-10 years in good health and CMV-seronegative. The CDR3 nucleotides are TGTGCCAGCAGTGAAGGAGGGGGCGGCACAGATACGCAGTATTTT. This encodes CASSEGGGGTDTQYF.